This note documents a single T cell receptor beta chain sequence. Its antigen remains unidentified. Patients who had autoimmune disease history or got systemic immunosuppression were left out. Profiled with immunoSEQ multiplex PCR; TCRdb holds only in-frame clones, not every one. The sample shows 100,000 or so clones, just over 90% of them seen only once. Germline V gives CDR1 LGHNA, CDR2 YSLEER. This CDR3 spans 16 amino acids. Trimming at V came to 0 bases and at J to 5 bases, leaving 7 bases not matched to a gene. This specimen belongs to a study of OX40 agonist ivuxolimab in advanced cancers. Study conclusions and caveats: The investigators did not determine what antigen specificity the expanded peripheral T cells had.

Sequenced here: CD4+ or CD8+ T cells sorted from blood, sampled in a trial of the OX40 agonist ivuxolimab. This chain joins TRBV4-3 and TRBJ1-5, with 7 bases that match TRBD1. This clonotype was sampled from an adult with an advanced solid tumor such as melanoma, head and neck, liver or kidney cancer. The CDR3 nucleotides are TGCGCCAGCAGCCAAGACCACAGGGGAGGCGATCAGCCCCAGCATTTT. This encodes CASSQDHRGGDQPQHF.